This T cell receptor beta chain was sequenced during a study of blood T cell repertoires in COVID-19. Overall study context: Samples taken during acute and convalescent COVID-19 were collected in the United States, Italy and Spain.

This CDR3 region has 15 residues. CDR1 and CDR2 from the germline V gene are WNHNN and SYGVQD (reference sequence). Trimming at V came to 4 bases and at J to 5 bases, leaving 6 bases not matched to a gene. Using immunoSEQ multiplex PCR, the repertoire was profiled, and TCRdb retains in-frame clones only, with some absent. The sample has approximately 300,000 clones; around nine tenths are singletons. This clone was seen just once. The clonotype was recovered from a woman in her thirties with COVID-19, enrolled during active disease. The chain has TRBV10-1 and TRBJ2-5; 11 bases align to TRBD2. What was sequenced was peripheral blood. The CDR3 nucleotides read TGCGCCAGCAGTGTCCTAGCGGGAGGACGGGAGACCCAGTACTTC. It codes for CASSVLAGGRETQYF.